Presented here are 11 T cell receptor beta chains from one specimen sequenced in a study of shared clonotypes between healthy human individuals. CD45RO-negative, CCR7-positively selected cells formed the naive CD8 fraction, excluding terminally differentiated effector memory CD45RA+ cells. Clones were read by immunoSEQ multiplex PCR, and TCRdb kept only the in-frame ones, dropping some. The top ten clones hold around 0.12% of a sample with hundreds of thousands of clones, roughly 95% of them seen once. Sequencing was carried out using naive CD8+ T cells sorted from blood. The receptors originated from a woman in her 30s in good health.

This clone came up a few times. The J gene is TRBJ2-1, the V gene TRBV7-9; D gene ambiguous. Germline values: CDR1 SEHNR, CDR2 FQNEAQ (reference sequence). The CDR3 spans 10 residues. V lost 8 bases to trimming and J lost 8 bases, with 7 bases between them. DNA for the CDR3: TGTGCCAGCGCTCGGGATGAGCAGTTCTTC. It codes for CASARDEQFF.

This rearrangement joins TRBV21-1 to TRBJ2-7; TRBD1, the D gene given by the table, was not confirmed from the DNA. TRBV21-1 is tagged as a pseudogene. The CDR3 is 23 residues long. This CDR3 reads CASSKVFFRISNPGQGLAYEQYF. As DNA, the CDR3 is TGTGCCAGCAGCAAAGTTTTCTTTAGGATCTCAAATCCCGGACAGGGGTTGGCCTACGAGCAGTACTTC.

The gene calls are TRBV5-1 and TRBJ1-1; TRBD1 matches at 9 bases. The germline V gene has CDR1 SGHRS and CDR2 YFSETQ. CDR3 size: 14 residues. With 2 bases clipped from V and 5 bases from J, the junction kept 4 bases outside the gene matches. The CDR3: CASSLQGAGTEAFF. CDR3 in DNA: TGCGCCAGCAGCTTACAGGGGGCGGGTACTGAAGCTTTCTTT.

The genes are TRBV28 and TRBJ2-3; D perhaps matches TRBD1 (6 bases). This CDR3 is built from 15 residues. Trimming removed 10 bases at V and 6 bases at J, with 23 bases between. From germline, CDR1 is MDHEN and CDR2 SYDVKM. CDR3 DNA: TGTGCCATCCTCCATGCTGGGGGCTATCGGGATACGCAGTATTTT. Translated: CAILHAGGYRDTQYF.

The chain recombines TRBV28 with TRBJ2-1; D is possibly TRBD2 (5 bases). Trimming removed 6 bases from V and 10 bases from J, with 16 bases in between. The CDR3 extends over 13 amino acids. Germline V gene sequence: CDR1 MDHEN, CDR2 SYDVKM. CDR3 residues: CASSLIDGIEQFF. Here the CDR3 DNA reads TGTGCCAGCAGCCTTATAGACGGGATCGAGCAGTTCTTC.

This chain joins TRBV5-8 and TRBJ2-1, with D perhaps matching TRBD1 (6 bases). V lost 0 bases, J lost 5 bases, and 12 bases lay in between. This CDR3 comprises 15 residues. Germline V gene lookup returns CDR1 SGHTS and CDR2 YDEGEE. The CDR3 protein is CASSLGQGSNNEQFF. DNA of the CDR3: TGTGCCAGCAGCTTGGGCCAGGGGTCAAACAATGAGCAGTTCTTC.

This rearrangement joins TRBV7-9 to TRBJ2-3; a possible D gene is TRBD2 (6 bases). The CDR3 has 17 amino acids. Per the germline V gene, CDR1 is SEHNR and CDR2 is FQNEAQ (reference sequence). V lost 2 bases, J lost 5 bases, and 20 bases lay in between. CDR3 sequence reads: CASSLLSGGARGDTQYF. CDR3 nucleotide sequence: TGTGCCAGCAGCTTACTTAGCGGCGGCGCCCGGGGAGATACGCAGTATTTT. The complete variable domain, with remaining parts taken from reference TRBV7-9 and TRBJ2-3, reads DTGVSQNPRHKITKRGQNVTFRCDPISEHNRLYWYRQTLGQGPEFLTYFQNEAQLEKSRLLSDRFSAERPKGSFSTLEIQRTEQGDSAMYLCASSLLSGGARGDTQYFGPGTRLTVL.

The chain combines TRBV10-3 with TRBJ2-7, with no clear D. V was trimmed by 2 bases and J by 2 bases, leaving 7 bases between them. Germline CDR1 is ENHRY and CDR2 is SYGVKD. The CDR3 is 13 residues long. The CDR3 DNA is TGTGCCATCAGTGAGCCGCCAGCCTACGAGCAGTACTTC. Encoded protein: CAISEPPAYEQYF.

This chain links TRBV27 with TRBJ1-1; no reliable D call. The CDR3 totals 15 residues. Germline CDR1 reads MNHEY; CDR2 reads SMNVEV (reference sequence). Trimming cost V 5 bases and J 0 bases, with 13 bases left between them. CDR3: CASSRSPELNTEAFF. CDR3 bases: TGTGCCAGCAGTCGCTCTCCAGAATTGAACACTGAAGCTTTCTTT.

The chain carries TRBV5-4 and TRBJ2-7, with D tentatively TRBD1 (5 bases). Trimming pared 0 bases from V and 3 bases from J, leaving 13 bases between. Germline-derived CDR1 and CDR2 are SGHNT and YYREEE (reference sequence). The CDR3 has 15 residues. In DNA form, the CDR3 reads TGTGCCAGCAGCTTGGTAGGGGTCGGATTCTACGAGCAGTACTTC. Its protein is CASSLVGVGFYEQYF.

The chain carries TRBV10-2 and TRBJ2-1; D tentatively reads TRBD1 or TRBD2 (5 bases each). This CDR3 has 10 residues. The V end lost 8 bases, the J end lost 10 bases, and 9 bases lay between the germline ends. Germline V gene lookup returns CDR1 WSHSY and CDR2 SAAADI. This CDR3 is CASGTSEQFF. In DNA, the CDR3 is TGCGCCAGCGGGACCTCGGAGCAGTTCTTC.